Listed here are 31 T cell receptor beta chains from one sample, sequenced in a study of shared clonotypes between healthy human individuals. CD45RO negativity and positive selection for CCR7 defined naive CD8 cells, a population that excluded terminally differentiated effector memory CD45RA+ cells. TCRdb's table, derived via immunoSEQ multiplex PCR, lists solely in-frame clones and lacks some. Among just over 2,000,000 clones listed, roughly 95% were seen once. Source material: naive CD8+ T cells sorted from blood. Source of these receptors: a young man in good health.

The chain carries TRBV5-1 and TRBJ1-6, with TRBD1 as a possible D gene (6 bases). Germline V gene sequence: CDR1 SGHRS, CDR2 YFSETQ. The V end was cut by 4 bases, the J end by 9 bases, with 20 bases between. CDR3 length: 16 amino acids. The CDR3 bases are TGCGCCAGCAGCCCGGGACACCGGTTGGACGGTTCACCCCTCCACTTT. This translates into CASSPGHRLDGSPLHF.

CDR3 sequence: CASSLRSGETQYF. Written as DNA, the CDR3 is TGCGCCAGCAGCTTGCGTAGTGGAGAGACCCAGTACTTC. The chain links TRBV5-1 to TRBJ2-5, with D unresolved. The CDR3 totals 13 residues. The germline V and J ends were trimmed by 1 base and 4 bases, with 8 bases remaining between them. The germline CDR1 and CDR2 sequences are SGHRS and YFSETQ.

The V and J genes are TRBV28 and TRBJ1-5; a weak D match, TRBD1 (5 bases). Trimming took off 5 bases at V and 5 bases at J, with 13 bases between the two ends. Germline V lookup: CDR1 MDHEN, CDR2 SYDVKM. CDR3 size: 14 residues. The CDR3 reads CASSAGTWDQPQHF. The CDR3 bases are TGTGCCAGCAGTGCCGGGACCTGGGATCAGCCCCAGCATTTT.

The CDR3 loop reads CASSPRLSFEAFF. The CDR3 nucleotides read TGTGCCAGCAGCCCCAGGTTGAGTTTTGAAGCTTTCTTT. This sequence joins TRBV11-1 and TRBJ1-1; D gene unclear. Germline V gives CDR1 SGHAT, CDR2 FQDESV (reference sequence). V was clipped by 5 bases and J by 7 bases, with 14 bases between them. The CDR3 length is 13 residues.

The chain combines TRBV7-2 with TRBJ1-5; D perhaps matches TRBD1 (5 bases). From germline, CDR1 is SGHTA and CDR2 FQGNSA. CDR3 size: 15 residues. Trimming stripped 2 bases from V and 6 bases from J, with 14 bases between. The CDR3 loop is CASSLSREGSQPQHF. Here the CDR3 DNA reads TGTGCCAGCAGCTTAAGCAGGGAGGGTAGTCAGCCCCAGCATTTT.

This sequence joins TRBV7-9 and TRBJ1-1; D not certain. The CDR3 is 11 amino acids. CDR1 and CDR2 from the germline V gene are SEHNR and FQNEAQ (reference sequence). Trimming took off 0 bases at V and 9 bases at J, with 5 bases between the two ends. CDR3 sequence reads: CASSLAGKAFF. As DNA, the CDR3 is TGTGCCAGCAGCTTAGCAGGGAAAGCTTTCTTT.

The chain recombines TRBV7-9 with TRBJ2-1; D possibly corresponds to TRBD1 (5 bases). The germline CDR1 and CDR2 sequences are SEHNR and FQNEAQ (reference sequence). V lost 3 bases, J lost 2 bases, and 14 bases lay in between. This CDR3 is built from 16 residues. The DNA for the CDR3 is TGTGCCAGCAGCTTGGCTTGGGAAGGGGCCTACAATGAGCAGTTCTTC. Encoded protein: CASSLAWEGAYNEQFF. Filled out from reference TRBV7-9 and TRBJ2-1, the complete variable domain reads DTGVSQNPRHKITKRGQNVTFRCDPISEHNRLYWYRQTLGQGPEFLTYFQNEAQLEKSRLLSDRFSAERPKGSFSTLEIQRTEQGDSAMYLCASSLAWEGAYNEQFFGPGTRLTVL.

This clone was recorded only once. The chain couples TRBV5-1 to TRBJ2-3, with 7 nucleotides matching TRBD1. Germline V lookup: CDR1 SGHRS, CDR2 YFSETQ. J was trimmed by 0 bases and V by 4 bases; bases with no gene match: 5. This CDR3 is 15 amino acids long. Here the CDR3 reads CASSQTGISTDTQYF. Here the CDR3 DNA reads TGCGCCAGCAGCCAGACAGGGATTAGCACAGATACGCAGTATTTT.

The chain couples TRBV4-1 to TRBJ1-2, with D perhaps TRBD1 (5 bases). With 2 bases removed from V and 5 bases from J, the gap between germline ends came to 15 bases. The V gene's germline CDR1 is MGHRA and CDR2 YSYEKL. The CDR3 spans 15 residues. The chain's CDR3 is CASSQQPGAMYGYTF. Written as DNA, the CDR3 is TGCGCCAGCAGCCAACAACCCGGGGCAATGTATGGCTACACCTTC.

The J gene is TRBJ2-2, the V gene TRBV5-1; possible D gene TRBD1, 6 bases. CDR3 size: 15 residues. Trimming removed 3 bases from V and 2 bases from J, with 11 bases in between. Germline CDR1 reads SGHRS; CDR2 reads YFSETQ. CDR3 coding DNA: TGCGCCAGCAGCTACCGGGACACCAACACCGGGGAGCTGTTTTTT. This codes for CASSYRDTNTGELFF.

This chain links TRBV19 with TRBJ1-2; D may be TRBD1 (6 bases). CDR3 length: 13 residues. Trimming pared 8 bases from V and 4 bases from J, leaving 14 bases between. CDR1 LNHDA and CDR2 SQIVND come from the germline V gene (reference sequence). CDR3 region: CASWDKSFYGYTF. DNA for the CDR3: TGTGCCAGTTGGGACAAATCCTTCTATGGCTACACCTTC.

The rearrangement links TRBV6-1 to TRBJ2-1; D is unresolved. Trimming took off 1 base at V and 2 bases at J, with 12 bases between the two ends. The CDR3 is 16 amino acids. Per germline, CDR1 MNHNS and CDR2 SASEGT. The CDR3 loop reads CASSEGAELPYNEQFF. As DNA, the CDR3 is TGTGCCAGCAGTGAAGGTGCGGAGCTGCCCTACAATGAGCAGTTCTTC.

The V and J genes are TRBV4-2 and TRBJ2-3; 9 nucleotides agree with TRBD2. Germline V gene data show CDR1 as LGHNA and CDR2 as YNFKEQ. Trimming cost V 0 bases and J 2 bases; bases outside gene matches: 3. CDR3 size: 16 residues. For the CDR3, the DNA is TGTGCCAGCAGCCAAGAGTTAGCGGGAGTCACAGATACGCAGTATTTT. Its protein is CASSQELAGVTDTQYF.

This rearrangement joins TRBV13 to TRBJ1-4; D gene unclear. The CDR3 length is 13 residues. Germline V gives CDR1 PRHDT, CDR2 FYEKMQ (reference sequence). Trimming removed 3 bases at V and 8 bases at J, with 10 bases between. The CDR3 sequence: CASSFDREEKLFF. DNA for the CDR3: TGTGCCAGCAGCTTTGACCGAGAGGAAAAACTGTTTTTT.

The rearrangement links TRBV28 to TRBJ1-6; no firm D call. V was shortened by 4 bases and J by 8 bases, with 18 bases between the two germline ends. CDR1 and CDR2 (germline): MDHEN, SYDVKM. The CDR3 consists of 16 residues. The CDR3 DNA follows: TGTGCCAGCAGTTCCTACCGGGGAGGGTTCGATTCACCCCTCCACTTT. It codes for CASSSYRGGFDSPLHF.

The chain links TRBV5-1 to TRBJ1-4, with 10 bases that match TRBD1. CDR1 is SGHRS, CDR2 YFSETQ, per germline. V trimming: 0 bases; J trimming: 7 bases; junction bases outside the gene matches: 6. The CDR3 runs to 16 residues. Here the CDR3 reads CASSLDRQGASEKLFF. The DNA for the CDR3 is TGCGCCAGCAGCTTGGATCGACAGGGGGCGAGTGAAAAACTGTTTTTT.

The chain recombines TRBV2 with TRBJ2-5; the match to TRBD2 covers 10 bases. This CDR3 is 16 amino acids long. Germline CDR1 reads SNHLY; CDR2 reads FYNNEI. J was trimmed by 0 bases and V by 7 bases; bases with no gene match: 8. The CDR3: CASNPSGSDNQETQYF. The DNA of the CDR3 is TGTGCCAGCAATCCTAGCGGGAGTGACAACCAAGAGACCCAGTACTTC.

The rearrangement uses TRBV28 and TRBJ1-5; 7 positions agree with TRBD1. Per germline, CDR1 MDHEN and CDR2 SYDVKM. The length of the CDR3 is 17 residues. Germline trimming cut 0 bases from V and 1 base from J; bases unmatched to any gene: 6. The CDR3 loop reads CASSLWTGISSNQPQHF. CDR3 bases: TGTGCCAGCAGTTTATGGACAGGGATCAGCAGCAATCAGCCCCAGCATTTT.

The chain employs TRBV27 and TRBJ2-1, with 12 bases aligning to TRBD2. Per germline, CDR1 MNHEY and CDR2 SMNVEV (reference sequence). The V gene end was trimmed by 6 bases and the J gene end by 9 bases; junction bases not matched to a gene: 9. The CDR3 runs 15 residues. CDR3 nucleotides: TGTGCCAGCAGCTCCCAACTAGCGGGAGGTTCTGAGCAGTTCTTC. This gives the protein CASSSQLAGGSEQFF.

This clone was detected many times. The chain links TRBV29-1 to TRBJ2-1; 8 nucleotides line up with TRBD1. CDR1 and CDR2 (germline): SQVTM, ANQGSEA. The CDR3 has 14 amino acids. V shed 6 bases, J shed 7 bases, and the junction held 11 bases outside the gene matches. For the CDR3, the DNA is TGCAGCGTCCCCTTGGGGACAGGTGCAAATGAGCAGTTCTTC. It codes for CSVPLGTGANEQFF.

This chain connects TRBV4-3 to TRBJ2-3; 12 bases fit TRBD2. Germline V gene lookup returns CDR1 LGHNA and CDR2 YSLEER. The CDR3 sequence is 17 residues long. V lost 0 bases to trimming and J lost 6 bases; unmatched junction nucleotides: 7. The CDR3 sequence: CASSQDFLLAGGDTQYF. In nucleotides, the CDR3 is TGCGCCAGCAGCCAAGATTTTTTACTAGCGGGAGGCGATACGCAGTATTTT.

V is TRBV7-2 and J is TRBJ2-2; TRBD2 agrees at 13 bases. The length of the CDR3 is 18 residues. The germline CDR1 and CDR2 sequences are SGHTA and FQGNSA. V lost 3 bases to trimming and J lost 4 bases; unmatched junction nucleotides: 8. The CDR3 sequence: CASSFLGTSGVFTGELFF. CDR3 coding DNA: TGTGCCAGCAGCTTCCTCGGGACTAGCGGGGTCTTCACCGGGGAGCTGTTTTTT.

The gene calls are TRBV29-1 and TRBJ1-2; 7 nucleotides line up with TRBD1. The germline V gene encodes CDR1 SQVTM and CDR2 ANQGSEA. This CDR3 comprises 12 residues. V lost 6 bases to trimming and J lost 4 bases; unmatched junction nucleotides: 5. This CDR3 is CSVVTGSYGYTF. CDR3 nucleotide sequence: TGCAGCGTGGTGACAGGGAGCTATGGCTACACCTTC.

J is TRBJ2-3 and V is TRBV9; possibly TRBD2 for D (6 bases). Germline V gene lookup returns CDR1 SGDLS and CDR2 YYNGEE. The V gene lost 3 bases and the J gene lost 1 base, with 15 bases spanning the gap. CDR3 length: 16 amino acids. CDR3 nucleotides: TGTGCCAGCAGCGCTCCAGCGGGCGTGGGCACAGATACGCAGTATTTT. Translation: CASSAPAGVGTDTQYF. The full variable domain, rest sourced from reference TRBV9 and TRBJ2-3, is DSGVTQTPKHLITATGQRVTLRCSPRSGDLSVYWYQQSLDQGLQFLIQYYNGEERAKGNILERFSAQQFPDLHSELNLSSLELGDSALYFCASSAPAGVGTDTQYFGPGTRLTVL.

V usage is TRBV9 and J usage is TRBJ1-1; 8 nucleotides agree with TRBD1. Germline values: CDR1 SGDLS, CDR2 YYNGEE. The CDR3 covers 16 residues. V gave up 3 bases and J gave up 2 bases; unmatched junction bases: 9. CDR3 DNA sequence: TGTGCCAGCAGCGGGTTTCCCGGGACAGGCAACACTGAAGCTTTCTTT. It is translated as CASSGFPGTGNTEAFF.

The chain recombines TRBV28 with TRBJ2-1; 11 positions agree with TRBD1. This CDR3 region has 12 residues. The germline CDR1 and CDR2 sequences are MDHEN and SYDVKM. The CDR3 sequence: CEGQGARNEQFF. In DNA form, the CDR3 reads TGTGAAGGACAGGGGGCGAGAAATGAGCAGTTCTTC.

With respect to this clone: Other DNA sequences in the same sample also yield this CDR3. This chain connects TRBV19 to TRBJ2-5, with D unclear. The V gene's germline CDR1 is LNHDA and CDR2 SQIVND (reference sequence). V lost 0 bases, J lost 3 bases, and 5 bases lay in between. This CDR3 has 13 residues. CDR3 loop: CASSIDTEETQYF. CDR3 DNA sequence: TGTGCCAGTAGTATAGATACGGAAGAGACCCAGTACTTC.

This clone came up once. The chain links TRBV4-1 to TRBJ1-3, with 7 bases aligning to TRBD1. Trimming cost V 3 bases and J 9 bases; bases outside gene matches: 8. The germline V gene has CDR1 MGHRA and CDR2 YSYEKL. The CDR3 sequence is 14 residues long. CDR3 sequence reads: CASSQKQGSSTIYF. The DNA of the CDR3 is TGCGCCAGCAGCCAGAAACAGGGGTCTAGCACCATATATTTT.

The rearrangement links TRBV28 to TRBJ1-1; TRBD1 might be the D (5 bases). Germline CDR1 reads MDHEN; CDR2 reads SYDVKM. Trimming stripped 6 bases from V and 1 base from J, with 18 bases between. This CDR3 contains 16 residues. CDR3 protein: CASSDSPYFANTEAFF. CDR3 DNA: TGTGCCAGCAGCGACAGTCCTTACTTCGCGAACACTGAAGCTTTCTTT.

This chain connects TRBV5-8 to TRBJ1-5, with a possible D match to TRBD1 (5 bases). V shed 2 bases and J shed 1 base, with 10 bases lying between them. The V gene's germline CDR1 is SGHTS and CDR2 YDEGEE. The CDR3 consists of 15 residues. CDR3 nucleotides: TGTGCCAGCAGCTTAACAGGTGTGAGCAATCAGCCCCAGCATTTT. Translating it yields CASSLTGVSNQPQHF.

In DNA form, the CDR3 reads TGTGCCAGCAGCTTCGGGGACGGTGAAGCTTTCTTT. This encodes CASSFGDGEAFF. This chain uses TRBV13 with TRBJ1-1, with TRBD1 as a possible D gene (5 bases). Trimming removed 3 bases from V and 7 bases from J, with 9 bases in between. The CDR3 runs 12 residues. CDR1 and CDR2 from the germline V gene are PRHDT and FYEKMQ (reference sequence).